A selection of T cell receptor beta chains follows, all from one sample in a study of OX40 agonist ivuxolimab in advanced cancers. Using immunoSEQ multiplex PCR, the repertoire was profiled, and TCRdb retains in-frame clones only, with some absent. The sample holds 75,000 to 100,000 clones, roughly 91% seen once. Source: CD4+ or CD8+ T cells sorted from blood, taken in a trial of the OX40 agonist ivuxolimab. The receptors come from an adult with an advanced solid tumor such as melanoma, head and neck, liver or kidney cancer. The CDR3 runs from the conserved cysteine through the conserved F or W. A D gene is named only where the DNA matches it firmly. Size is omitted from some rows. Given values are once, few, many or a class for expanded clones.

DNA: TGTGCCAGCAGCCCCGCCGCAGCGGTCACCGGGGAGCTGTTTTTT
CDR3: CASSPAAAVTGELFF
D: NA
J: TRBJ2-2
V: TRBV5-6
size: NA

DNA: TGTGCCAGCAGAATGGGGTGGGGGGAGACCCAGTACTTC
CDR3: CASRMGWGETQYF
D: NA
J: TRBJ2-5
V: TRBV27
size: NA

DNA: TGCGCCAGCAGCCAAGATCTTAGCGGGATGTGGAATGAGCAGTTCTTC
CDR3: CASSQDLSGMWNEQFF
D: TRBD2
J: TRBJ2-1
V: TRBV4-3
size: NA

DNA: TGTGCCAGCATGCCAGGGTATTTGTCAAACTACGAGCAGTACTTC
CDR3: CASMPGYLSNYEQYF
D: NA
J: TRBJ2-7
V: TRBV6-1
size: once

DNA: TGTGCCAGCAGTCGTACAGGGGTTGGCGGCTACACCTTC
CDR3: CASSRTGVGGYTF
D: TRBD1
J: TRBJ1-2
V: TRBV5-8
size: once

DNA: TGTGCCAGCAGCCAAGACCTGTCCAATGAGCAGTTCTTC
CDR3: CASSQDLSNEQFF
D: NA
J: TRBJ2-1
V: TRBV4-2
size: few

DNA: TGTGCCAGCAGCAGGTCACCTGTCTATGGCTACACCTTC
CDR3: CASSRSPVYGYTF
D: NA
J: TRBJ1-2
V: TRBV2
size: NA

DNA: TGTGCCAGCAGCTTAGGAGTAGGACAGGGGCATGTTGGCTACACCTTC
CDR3: CASSLGVGQGHVGYTF
D: TRBD1
J: TRBJ1-2
V: TRBV7-9
size: once

DNA: TGTGCCAGCAGCCAAGACAGCGGGTTGAACACCGGGGAGCTGTTTTTT
CDR3: CASSQDSGLNTGELFF
D: NA
J: TRBJ2-2
V: TRBV4-2
size: NA

DNA: TGTGCCAGCTCAGGATCAGGGGGTCAAGAGACCCAGTACTTC
CDR3: CASSGSGGQETQYF
D: TRBD1
J: TRBJ2-5
V: TRBV18
size: few

DNA: TGTGCCAGCAGCACAAGGGACAGGGTGACTGAAGCTTTCTTT
CDR3: CASSTRDRVTEAFF
D: TRBD1
J: TRBJ1-1
V: TRBV7-2
size: NA

DNA: TGTGCCAGTAGTATCCCGGGAGGGCCCGGCACCGGGGAGCTGTTTTTT
CDR3: CASSIPGGPGTGELFF
D: TRBD2
J: TRBJ2-2
V: TRBV19
size: NA

DNA: TGTGCCAGCAACCGGGACAGAACCTACGAGCAGTACTTC
CDR3: CASNRDRTYEQYF
D: TRBD1
J: TRBJ2-7
V: TRBV6-1
size: NA

DNA: TGCAGCGTTCAGACTAGCAGCCAAGAGACCCAGTACTTC
CDR3: CSVQTSSQETQYF
D: TRBD2
J: TRBJ2-5
V: TRBV29-1
size: NA

DNA: TGTGCCAGCAGCGCCAGACAGGGGGCAGGTTACTACAATGAGCAGTTCTTC
CDR3: CASSARQGAGYYNEQFF
D: TRBD1
J: TRBJ2-1
V: TRBV9
size: NA

DNA: TGCGCCAGCAGCCGAGGACAGGGGCCCCAAAATGAGCAGTTCTTC
CDR3: CASSRGQGPQNEQFF
D: TRBD1
J: TRBJ2-1
V: TRBV4-1
size: NA

DNA: TGTGCCAGCAGCTTCGAACGCAATCAGCCCCAGCATTTT
CDR3: CASSFERNQPQHF
D: NA
J: TRBJ1-5
V: TRBV7-2
size: NA

DNA: TGTGCCAGCAGCTTGCGAGCGGGAGAAACCCCTAGCACAGATACGCAGTATTTT
CDR3: CASSLRAGETPSTDTQYF
D: TRBD2
J: TRBJ2-3
V: TRBV5-8
size: NA

DNA: TGTGCCAGCAGCCAAGCGGGGACAGCGAGTTACGAGCAGTACTTC
CDR3: CASSQAGTASYEQYF
D: NA
J: TRBJ2-7
V: TRBV7-9
size: NA

DNA: TGTGCCAGCAGGCGGGCTAGCGGGAGTACAGATACGCAGTATTTT
CDR3: CASRRASGSTDTQYF
D: TRBD2
J: TRBJ2-3
V: TRBV7-2
size: NA

DNA: TGTGCCAGCAGCCCACAGGGAGGCAATGAAAAACTGTTTTTT
CDR3: CASSPQGGNEKLFF
D: NA
J: TRBJ1-4
V: TRBV6-6
size: once

DNA: TGTGCCAGCAGTCCTGGCGCCGGGACAAAGTCTGGTGAGCAGTTCTTC
CDR3: CASSPGAGTKSGEQFF
D: NA
J: TRBJ2-1
V: TRBV27
size: NA

DNA: TGTGCCAGCTGCATCCGCATCCGGGACAGGGGGCTCCGCGTTCCCGGGGAGCTGTTTTTT
CDR3: CASCIRIRDRGLRVPGELFF
D: TRBD1
J: TRBJ2-2
V: TRBV28
size: NA

DNA: TGTGCCACCAGCAGAGAGGACACACAGCTTGCCGGGGAGCTGTTTTTT
CDR3: CATSREDTQLAGELFF
D: NA
J: TRBJ2-2
V: TRBV15
size: once

DNA: TGTGCCTGGACCCCCGCAGCGGAGACCCAGTACTTC
CDR3: CAWTPAAETQYF
D: NA
J: TRBJ2-5
V: TRBV30
size: NA